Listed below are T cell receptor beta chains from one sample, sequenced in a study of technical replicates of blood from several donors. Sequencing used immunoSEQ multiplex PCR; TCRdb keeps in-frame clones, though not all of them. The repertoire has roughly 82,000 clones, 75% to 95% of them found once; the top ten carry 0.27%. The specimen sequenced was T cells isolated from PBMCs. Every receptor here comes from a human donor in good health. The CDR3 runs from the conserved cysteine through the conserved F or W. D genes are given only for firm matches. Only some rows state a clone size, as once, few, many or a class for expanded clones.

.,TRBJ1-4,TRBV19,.,CASSISGTNEKLFF,TGTGCCAGTAGTATTTCCGGGACTAATGAAAAACTGTTTTTT
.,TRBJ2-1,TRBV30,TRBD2,CAWRVAGGYNEQFF,TGTGCCTGGAGAGTAGCGGGGGGGTACAATGAGCAGTTCTTC
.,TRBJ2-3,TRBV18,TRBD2,CASSPRTSGGATDTQYF,TGTGCCAGCTCACCCCGGACTAGCGGGGGGGCAACAGATACGCAGTATTTT
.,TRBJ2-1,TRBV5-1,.,CASSLSNEQFF,TGCGCCAGCAGCCTGAGCAATGAGCAGTTCTTC
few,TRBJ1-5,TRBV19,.,CASSIRAQPQHF,TGTGCCAGTAGTATCAGGGCTCAGCCCCAGCATTTT
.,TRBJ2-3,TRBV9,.,CASSSFTGTVTDTQYF,TGTGCCAGCAGCTCCTTCACAGGCACGGTCACAGATACGCAGTATTTT
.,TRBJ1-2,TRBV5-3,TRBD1,CARSTDRYNYGYTF,TGTGCCAGAAGCACGGACAGGTATAACTATGGCTACACCTTC
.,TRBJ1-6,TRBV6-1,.,CASSERDRSSYNSPLHF,TGTGCCAGCAGTGAGAGAGACAGGAGCTCCTATAATTCACCCCTCCACTTT
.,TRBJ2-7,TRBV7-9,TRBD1,CASSSWTGEDEQYF,TGTGCCAGCAGCTCTTGGACAGGGGAGGACGAGCAGTACTTC
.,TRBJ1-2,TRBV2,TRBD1,CASYRGEGGYTF,TGTGCCAGTTACAGGGGCGAGGGCGGCTACACCTTC
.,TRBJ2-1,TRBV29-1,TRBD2,CSVASGRADYNEQFF,TGCAGCGTTGCTAGCGGGAGGGCCGACTACAATGAGCAGTTCTTC
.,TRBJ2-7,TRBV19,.,CASSTQVGYEQYF,TGTGCCAGTAGTACACAGGTGGGGTACGAGCAGTACTTC
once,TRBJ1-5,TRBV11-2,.,CASSPGTRNQPQHF,TGTGCCAGCAGCCCTGGGACTCGCAATCAGCCCCAGCATTTT
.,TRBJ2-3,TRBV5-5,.,CASSLERRKTSTDTQYF,TGTGCCAGCAGCTTGGAAAGGAGGAAAACTAGCACAGATACGCAGTATTTT
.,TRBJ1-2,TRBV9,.,CASSVDSQGGYGYTF,TGTGCCAGCAGCGTAGATAGCCAGGGAGGCTATGGCTACACCTTC
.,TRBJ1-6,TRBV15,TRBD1,CATSRDYRQGTVSPLHF,TGTGCCACCAGCAGAGATTACCGACAGGGCACCGTTTCACCCCTCCACTTT
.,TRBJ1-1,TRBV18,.,CASSPAGRSEAFF,TGTGCCAGCTCACCCGCAGGGCGGAGTGAAGCTTTCTTT
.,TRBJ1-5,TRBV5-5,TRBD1,CASSPWDSNNQPQHF,TGTGCCAGCAGCCCGTGGGACAGCAACAATCAGCCCCAGCATTTT
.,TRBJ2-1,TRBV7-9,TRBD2,CASSFLRTSGYNEQFF,TGTGCCAGCAGCTTTTTGAGGACTAGCGGTTACAATGAGCAGTTCTTC
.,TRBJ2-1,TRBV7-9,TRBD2,CASSSIIAGASYNEQFF,TGTGCCAGCAGCTCAATTATAGCGGGAGCGTCCTACAATGAGCAGTTCTTC
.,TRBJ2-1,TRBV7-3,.,CASSQGTGGSFF,TGTGCCAGCAGCCAAGGGACTGGGGGATCATTCTTC
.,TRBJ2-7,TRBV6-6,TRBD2,CASSYGSGGFYEQYF,TGTGCCAGCAGTTACGGAAGCGGGGGCTTCTACGAGCAGTACTTC
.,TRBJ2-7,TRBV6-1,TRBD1,CASSAGTGGWEQYF,TGTGCCAGCAGTGCGGGGACAGGGGGCTGGGAGCAGTACTTC
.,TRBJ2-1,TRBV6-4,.,CASSERQGLYNEQFF,TGTGCCAGCAGTGAGAGACAGGGACTCTACAATGAGCAGTTCTTC
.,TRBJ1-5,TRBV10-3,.,CAISESMVFGNQPQHF,TGTGCCATCAGTGAGTCGATGGTCTTCGGGAACCAGCCCCAGCATTTT
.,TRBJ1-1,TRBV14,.,CASSQGVSTEAFF,TGTGCCAGCAGCCAAGGTGTGAGCACTGAAGCTTTCTTT
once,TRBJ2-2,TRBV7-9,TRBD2,CASSLDGWGGADTGELFF,TGTGCCAGCAGCTTAGATGGATGGGGAGGGGCGGACACCGGGGAGCTGTTTTTT
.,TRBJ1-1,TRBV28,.,CASSATGYTEAFF,TGTGCCAGCAGCGCTACAGGGTACACTGAAGCTTTCTTT
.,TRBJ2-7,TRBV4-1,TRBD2,CASSQGLAGGYEQYF,TGCGCCAGCAGCCAAGGACTAGCGGGGGGCTACGAGCAGTACTTC
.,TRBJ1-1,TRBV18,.,CASSPLVGRGATEAFF,TGTGCCAGCTCACCCCTAGTAGGGAGGGGGGCCACTGAAGCTTTCTTT
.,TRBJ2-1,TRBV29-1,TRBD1,CSVTPREQGPHNEQFF,TGCAGCGTAACCCCCCGGGAACAGGGGCCCCACAATGAGCAGTTCTTC
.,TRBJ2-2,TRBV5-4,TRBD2,CASSLVRGRRAGELFF,TGTGCCAGCAGCTTGGTTCGCGGGAGAAGGGCCGGGGAGCTGTTTTTT
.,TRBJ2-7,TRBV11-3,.,CASSSNPQDRFREQYF,TGTGCCAGCAGCTCCAACCCCCAGGACAGATTTCGCGAGCAGTACTTC
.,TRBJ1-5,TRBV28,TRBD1,CASSSGTGVYQPQHF,TGTGCCAGCAGTTCCGGGACAGGGGTCTATCAGCCCCAGCATTTT
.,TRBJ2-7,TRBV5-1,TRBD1,CASSSGTGFEEQYF,TGCGCCAGCAGCTCCGGGACAGGGTTTGAAGAGCAGTACTTC
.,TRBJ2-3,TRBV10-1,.,CASSERETDTQYF,TGCGCCAGCAGTGAGCGGGAGACAGATACGCAGTATTTT
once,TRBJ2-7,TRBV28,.,CASSFGWGQATYEQYF,TGTGCCAGCAGTTTCGGGTGGGGGCAGGCCACCTACGAGCAGTACTTC
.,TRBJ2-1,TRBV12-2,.,CASRGRAYNEQFF,TGTGCAAGTCGCGGGAGGGCCTACAATGAGCAGTTCTTC
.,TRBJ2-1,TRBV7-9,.,CASSSVREDNEQFF,TGTGCCAGCAGCTCTGTGAGGGAAGACAATGAGCAGTTCTTC
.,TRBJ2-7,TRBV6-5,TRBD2,CASSYGLASEQYF,TGTGCCAGCAGTTACGGACTAGCAAGTGAGCAGTACTTC
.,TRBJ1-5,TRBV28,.,CASSFAGDGRHF,TGTGCCAGCAGTTTTGCAGGGGATGGCAGACATTTT
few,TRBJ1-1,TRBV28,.,CASRGRVGTEAFF,TGTGCCAGCAGGGGCAGGGTTGGCACTGAAGCTTTCTTT
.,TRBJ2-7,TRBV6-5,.,CASRYRDWESYEQYF,TGTGCCAGCAGATACCGGGACTGGGAATCCTACGAGCAGTACTTC
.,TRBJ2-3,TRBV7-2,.,CASSLVQGLKASTDTQYF,TGTGCCAGCAGCTTAGTTCAGGGACTTAAAGCTAGCACAGATACGCAGTATTTT
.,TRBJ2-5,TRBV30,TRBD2,CAWMGLAGGGETQYF,TGTGCCTGGATGGGGCTAGCGGGGGGGGGAGAGACCCAGTACTTC
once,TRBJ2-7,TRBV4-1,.,CASSREDSTYEQYF,TGCGCCAGCAGCCGAGAGGACAGTACCTACGAGCAGTACTTC
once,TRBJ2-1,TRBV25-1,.,CASSVGNEQFF,TGTGCCAGCAGTGTCGGCAATGAGCAGTTCTTC
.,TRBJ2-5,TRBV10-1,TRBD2,CASSDPASGQETQYF,TGCGCCAGCAGTGATCCGGCTAGCGGTCAAGAGACCCAGTACTTC
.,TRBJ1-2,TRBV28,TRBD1,CASSLGTGYGYTF,TGTGCCAGCAGTTTAGGGACAGGGTATGGCTACACCTTC
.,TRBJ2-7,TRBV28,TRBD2,CASRRLAGSRGEQYF,TGTGCCAGCAGACGACTAGCGGGATCGAGAGGGGAGCAGTACTTC